The text below deals with one T cell receptor beta chain. The data were produced by immunoSEQ multiplex PCR, yet TCRdb's version contains in-frame clones alone and is incomplete. This sample has about 6,900 clones, with 74% found just once. These data belong to a study of somatic mutations in cytotoxic T cells in rheumatoid arthritis. Germline values: CDR1 MGHRA, CDR2 YSYEKL. V lost 4 bases, J lost 0 bases, and 9 bases lay in between. The CDR3 extends over 14 amino acids. The chain carries TRBV4-1 and TRBJ1-1, with D perhaps matching TRBD1 (5 bases). Sequencing was performed on CD8+ T cells sorted from blood. This sequence originates from an adult with rheumatoid arthritis. The CDR3 sequence is CASSLDRLNTEAFF. The CDR3 nucleotides are TGCGCCAGCAGCCTTGACAGACTGAACACTGAAGCTTTCTTT.